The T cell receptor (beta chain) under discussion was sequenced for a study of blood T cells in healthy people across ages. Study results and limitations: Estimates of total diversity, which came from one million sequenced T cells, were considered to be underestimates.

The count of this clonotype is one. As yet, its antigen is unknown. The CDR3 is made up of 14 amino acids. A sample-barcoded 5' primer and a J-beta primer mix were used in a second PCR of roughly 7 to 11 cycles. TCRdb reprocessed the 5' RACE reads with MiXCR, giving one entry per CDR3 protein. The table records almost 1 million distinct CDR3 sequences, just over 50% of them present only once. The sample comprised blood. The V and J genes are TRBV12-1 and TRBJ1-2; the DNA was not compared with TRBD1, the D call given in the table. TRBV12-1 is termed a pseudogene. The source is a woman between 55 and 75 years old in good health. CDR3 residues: CATASTGEDYGYTF. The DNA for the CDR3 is TGTGCCACCGCCTCGACAGGGGAGGACTATGGCTACACCTTC.